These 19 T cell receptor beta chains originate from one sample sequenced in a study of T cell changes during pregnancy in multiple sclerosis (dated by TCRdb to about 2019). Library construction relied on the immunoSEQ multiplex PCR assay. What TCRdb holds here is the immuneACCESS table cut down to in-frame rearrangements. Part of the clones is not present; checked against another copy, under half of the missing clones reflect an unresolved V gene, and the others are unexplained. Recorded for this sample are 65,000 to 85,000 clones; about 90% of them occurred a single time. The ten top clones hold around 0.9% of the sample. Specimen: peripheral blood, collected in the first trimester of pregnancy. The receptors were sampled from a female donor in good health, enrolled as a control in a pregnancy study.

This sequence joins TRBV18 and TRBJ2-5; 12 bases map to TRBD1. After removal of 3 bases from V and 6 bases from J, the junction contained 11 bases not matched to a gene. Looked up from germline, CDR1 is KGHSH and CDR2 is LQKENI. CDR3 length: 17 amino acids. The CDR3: CASSPRGTGGDVKTQYF. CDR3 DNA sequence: TGTGCCAGCTCACCGCGGGGGACAGGGGGCGATGTAAAGACCCAGTACTTC.

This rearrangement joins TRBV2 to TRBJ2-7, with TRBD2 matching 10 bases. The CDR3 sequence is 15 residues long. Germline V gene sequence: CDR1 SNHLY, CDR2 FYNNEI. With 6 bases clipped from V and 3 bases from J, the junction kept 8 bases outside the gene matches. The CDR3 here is CASRGLAGAVYEQYF. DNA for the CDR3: TGTGCCAGCAGGGGGCTAGCGGGAGCCGTCTACGAGCAGTACTTC.

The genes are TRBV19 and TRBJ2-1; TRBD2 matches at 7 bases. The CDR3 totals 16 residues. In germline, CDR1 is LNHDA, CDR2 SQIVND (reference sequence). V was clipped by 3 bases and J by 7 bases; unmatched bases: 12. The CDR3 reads CASSMVGLAVRNEQFF. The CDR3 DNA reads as TGTGCCAGTAGTATGGTCGGGCTAGCGGTTAGAAATGAGCAGTTCTTC.

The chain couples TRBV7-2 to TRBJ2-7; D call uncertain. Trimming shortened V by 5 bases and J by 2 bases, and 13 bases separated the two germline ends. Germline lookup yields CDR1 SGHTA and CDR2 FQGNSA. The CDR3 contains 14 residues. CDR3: CASSPPQTTYEQYF. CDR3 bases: TGTGCCAGCAGCCCTCCACAGACAACCTACGAGCAGTACTTC.

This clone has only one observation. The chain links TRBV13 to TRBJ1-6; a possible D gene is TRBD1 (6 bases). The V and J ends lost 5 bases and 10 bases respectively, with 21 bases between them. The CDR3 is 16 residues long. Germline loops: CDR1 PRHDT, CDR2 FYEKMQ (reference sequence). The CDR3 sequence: CASSPPYREGGSPLHF. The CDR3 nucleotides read TGTGCCAGCAGCCCTCCCTACAGGGAGGGAGGCTCACCCCTCCACTTT.

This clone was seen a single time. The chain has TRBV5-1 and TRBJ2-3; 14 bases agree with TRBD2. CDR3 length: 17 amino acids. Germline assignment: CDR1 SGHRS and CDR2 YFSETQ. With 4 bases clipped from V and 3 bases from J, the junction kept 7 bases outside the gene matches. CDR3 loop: CASSLVGTSGGTDTQYF. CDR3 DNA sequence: TGCGCCAGCAGCCTCGTCGGGACTAGCGGGGGTACAGATACGCAGTATTTT.

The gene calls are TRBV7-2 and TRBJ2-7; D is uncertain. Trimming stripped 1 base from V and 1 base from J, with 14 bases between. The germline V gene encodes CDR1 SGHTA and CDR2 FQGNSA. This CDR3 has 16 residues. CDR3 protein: CASSLVGAKTSYEQYF. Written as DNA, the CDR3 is TGTGCCAGCAGCTTAGTCGGAGCGAAGACTTCCTACGAGCAGTACTTC.

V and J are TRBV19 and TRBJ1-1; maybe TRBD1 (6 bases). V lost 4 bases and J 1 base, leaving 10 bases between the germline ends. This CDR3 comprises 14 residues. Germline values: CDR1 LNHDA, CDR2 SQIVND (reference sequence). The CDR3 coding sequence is TGTGCCAGTAGTACGGGACACCCGAACACTGAAGCTTTCTTT. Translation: CASSTGHPNTEAFF. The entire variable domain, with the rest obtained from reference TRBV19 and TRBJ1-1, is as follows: DGGITQSPKYLFRKEGQNVTLSCEQNLNHDAMYWYRQDPGQGLRLIYYSQIVNDFQKGDIAEGYSVSREKKESFPLTVTSAQKNPTAFYLCASSTGHPNTEAFFGQGTRLTVV.

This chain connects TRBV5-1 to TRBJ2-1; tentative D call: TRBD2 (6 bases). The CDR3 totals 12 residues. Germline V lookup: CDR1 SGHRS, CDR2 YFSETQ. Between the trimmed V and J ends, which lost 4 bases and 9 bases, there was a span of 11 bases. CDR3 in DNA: TGCGCCAGCAGCCCCGGGGGAGGTGAGCAGTTCTTC. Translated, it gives CASSPGGGEQFF.

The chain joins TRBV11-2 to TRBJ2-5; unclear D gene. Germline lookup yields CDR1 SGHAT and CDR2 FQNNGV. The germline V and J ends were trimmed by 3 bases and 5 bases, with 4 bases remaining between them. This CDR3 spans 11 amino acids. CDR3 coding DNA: TGTGCCAGCAGCTTTCGGGAGACCCAGTACTTC. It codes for CASSFRETQYF.

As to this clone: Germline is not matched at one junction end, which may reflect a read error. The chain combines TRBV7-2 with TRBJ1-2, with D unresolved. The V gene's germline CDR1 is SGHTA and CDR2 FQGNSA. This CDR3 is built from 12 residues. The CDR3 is CASSPGNGGMGF. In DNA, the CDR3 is TGTGCCAGCAGTCCCGGGAACGGCGGTATGGGCTTC.

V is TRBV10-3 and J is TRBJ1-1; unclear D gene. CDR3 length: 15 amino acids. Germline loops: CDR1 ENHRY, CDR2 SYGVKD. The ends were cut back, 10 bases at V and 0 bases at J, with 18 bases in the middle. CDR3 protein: CATRGGLGMNTEAFF. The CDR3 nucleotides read TGTGCCACCCGGGGAGGGCTTGGGATGAACACTGAAGCTTTCTTT.

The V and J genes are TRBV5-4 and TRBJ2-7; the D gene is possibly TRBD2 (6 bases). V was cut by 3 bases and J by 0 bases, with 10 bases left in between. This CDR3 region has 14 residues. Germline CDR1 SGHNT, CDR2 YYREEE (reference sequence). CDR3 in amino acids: CASSSAGSSYEQYF. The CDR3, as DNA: TGTGCCAGCAGCTCCGCGGGGTCCTCCTACGAGCAGTACTTC. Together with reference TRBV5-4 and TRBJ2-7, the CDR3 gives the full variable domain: ETGVTQSPTHLIKTRGQQVTLRCSSQSGHNTVSWYQQALGQGPQFIFQYYREEENGRGNFPPRFSGLQFPNYSSELNVNALELDDSALYLCASSSAGSSYEQYFGPGTRLTVT.

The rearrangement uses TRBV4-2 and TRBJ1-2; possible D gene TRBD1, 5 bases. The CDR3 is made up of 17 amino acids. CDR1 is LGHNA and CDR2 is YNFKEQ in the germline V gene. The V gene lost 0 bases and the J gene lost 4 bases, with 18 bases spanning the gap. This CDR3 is CASSQEATSGSAYGYTF. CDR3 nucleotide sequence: TGTGCCAGCAGCCAAGAGGCAACGTCAGGGTCGGCCTATGGCTACACCTTC.

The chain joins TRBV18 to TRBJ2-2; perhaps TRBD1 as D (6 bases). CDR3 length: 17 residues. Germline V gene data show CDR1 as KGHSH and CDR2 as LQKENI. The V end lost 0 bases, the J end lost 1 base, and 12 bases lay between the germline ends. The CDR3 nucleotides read TGTGCCAGCTCACCACCGTACAGGGTGGGGAACACCGGGGAGCTGTTTTTT. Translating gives CASSPPYRVGNTGELFF.

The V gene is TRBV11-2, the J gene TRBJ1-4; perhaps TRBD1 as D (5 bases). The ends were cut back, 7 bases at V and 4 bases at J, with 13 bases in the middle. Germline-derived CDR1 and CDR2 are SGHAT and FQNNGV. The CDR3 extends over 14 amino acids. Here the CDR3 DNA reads TGTGCCAGCACCGAAGGGGCTTTTAATGAAAAACTGTTTTTT. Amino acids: CASTEGAFNEKLFF.

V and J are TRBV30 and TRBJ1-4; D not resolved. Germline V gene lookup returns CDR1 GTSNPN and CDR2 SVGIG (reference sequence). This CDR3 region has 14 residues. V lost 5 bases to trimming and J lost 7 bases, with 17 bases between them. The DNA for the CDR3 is TGTGCCTGGCATCCCGTGGAACGGGGTGAAAAACTGTTTTTT. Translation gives CAWHPVERGEKLFF. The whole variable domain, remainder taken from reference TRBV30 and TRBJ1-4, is SQTIHQWPATLVQPVGSPLSLECTVEGTSNPNLYWYRQAAGRGLQLLFYSVGIGQISSEVPQNLSASRPQDRQFILSSKKLLLSDSGFYLCAWHPVERGEKLFFGSGTQLSVL.

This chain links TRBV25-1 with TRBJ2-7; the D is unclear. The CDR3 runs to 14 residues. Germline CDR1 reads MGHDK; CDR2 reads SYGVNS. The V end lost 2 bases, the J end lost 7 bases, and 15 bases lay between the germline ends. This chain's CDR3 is CASSEPTLYDEQYF. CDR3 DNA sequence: TGTGCCAGCAGTGAACCTACTTTATACGATGAGCAGTACTTC.

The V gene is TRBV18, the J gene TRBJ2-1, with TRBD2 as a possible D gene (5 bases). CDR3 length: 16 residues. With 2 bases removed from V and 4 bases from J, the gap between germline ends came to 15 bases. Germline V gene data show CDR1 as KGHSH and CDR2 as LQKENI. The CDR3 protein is CASSPDEGRRYNEQFF. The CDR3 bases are TGTGCCAGCTCACCAGATGAGGGCCGTCGTTACAATGAGCAGTTCTTC. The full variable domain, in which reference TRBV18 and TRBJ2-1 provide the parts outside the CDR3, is NAGVMQNPRHLVRRRGQEARLRCSPMKGHSHVYWYRQLPEEGLKFMVYLQKENIIDESGMPKERFSAEFPKEGPSILRIQQVVRGDSAAYFCASSPDEGRRYNEQFFGPGTRLTVL.